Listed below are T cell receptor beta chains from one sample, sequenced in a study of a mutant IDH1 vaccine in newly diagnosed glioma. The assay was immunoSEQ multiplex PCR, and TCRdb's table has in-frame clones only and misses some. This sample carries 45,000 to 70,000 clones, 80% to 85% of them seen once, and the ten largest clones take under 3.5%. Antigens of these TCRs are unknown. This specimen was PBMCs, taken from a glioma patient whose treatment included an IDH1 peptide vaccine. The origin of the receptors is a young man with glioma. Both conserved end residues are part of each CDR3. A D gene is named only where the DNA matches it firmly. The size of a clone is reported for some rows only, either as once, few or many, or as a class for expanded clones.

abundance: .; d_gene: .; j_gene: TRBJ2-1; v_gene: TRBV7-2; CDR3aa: CASSRASSYNEQFF; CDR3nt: TGTGCCAGCAGCAGAGCGAGCTCCTACAATGAGCAGTTCTTC
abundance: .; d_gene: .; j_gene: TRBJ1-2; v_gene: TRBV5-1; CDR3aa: CASSLDKANYGYTF; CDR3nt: TGCGCCAGCAGCTTGGACAAGGCCAACTATGGCTACACCTTC
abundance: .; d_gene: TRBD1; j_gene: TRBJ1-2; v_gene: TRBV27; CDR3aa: CASRRRTGSYYGYTF; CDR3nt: TGTGCCAGCAGACGCAGGACAGGGTCCTACTATGGCTACACCTTC
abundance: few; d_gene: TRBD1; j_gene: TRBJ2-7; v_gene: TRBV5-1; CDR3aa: CASSGGPGTGFYEQYF; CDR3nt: TGCGCCAGCAGCGGCGGGCCGGGGACAGGCTTTTACGAGCAGTACTTC
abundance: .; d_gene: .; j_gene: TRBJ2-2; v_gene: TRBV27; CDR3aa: CASKLGTLNTGELFF; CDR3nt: TGTGCCAGCAAGCTCGGGACCTTGAACACCGGGGAGCTGTTTTTT
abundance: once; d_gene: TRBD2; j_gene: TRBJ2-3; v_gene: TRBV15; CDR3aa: CAPPSGGRTDTQYF; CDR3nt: TGTGCCCCGCCTAGCGGGGGGCGCACAGATACGCAGTATTTT
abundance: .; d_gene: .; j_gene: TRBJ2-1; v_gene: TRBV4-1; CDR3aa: CASSQEGQGSNEQFF; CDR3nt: TGCGCCAGCAGCCAGGAAGGGCAGGGCAGCAATGAGCAGTTCTTC
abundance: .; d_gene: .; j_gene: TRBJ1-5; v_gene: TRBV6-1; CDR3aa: CASRRPTDGVHF; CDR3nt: TGTGCCAGCAGAAGACCGACTGACGGCGTGCATTTT
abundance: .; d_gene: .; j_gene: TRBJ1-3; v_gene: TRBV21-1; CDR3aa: CASSRGRISSGNTIYF; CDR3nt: TGTGCCAGCAGCAGGGGCAGGATAAGTTCCGGAAACACCATATATTTT
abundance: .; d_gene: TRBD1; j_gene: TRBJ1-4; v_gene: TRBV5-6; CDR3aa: CASSPGQGNEKLFF; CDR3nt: TGTGCCAGCAGCCCGGGACAGGGAAATGAAAAACTGTTTTTT
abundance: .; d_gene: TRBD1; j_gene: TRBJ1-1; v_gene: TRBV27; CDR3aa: CASTRTGGNTEAFF; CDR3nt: TGTGCCAGCACCAGGACAGGAGGGAACACTGAAGCTTTCTTT
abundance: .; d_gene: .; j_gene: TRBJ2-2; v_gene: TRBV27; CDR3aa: CASRGQSNTGELFF; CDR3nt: TGTGCCAGCCGCGGACAGTCGAACACCGGGGAGCTGTTTTTT
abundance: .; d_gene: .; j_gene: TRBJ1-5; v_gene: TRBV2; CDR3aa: CASRVGGARGQPQHF; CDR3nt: TGTGCCAGCAGGGTTGGGGGGGCGCGCGGTCAGCCCCAGCATTTT
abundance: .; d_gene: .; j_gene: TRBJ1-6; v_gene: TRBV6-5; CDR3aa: CASTDSHNSPLHF; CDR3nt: TGTGCCAGCACCGACAGTCATAATTCACCCCTCCACTTT
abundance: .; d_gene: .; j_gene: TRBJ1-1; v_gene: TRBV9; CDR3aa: CASSVAPLDTEAFF; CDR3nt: TGTGCCAGCAGCGTAGCCCCCCTGGACACTGAAGCTTTCTTT
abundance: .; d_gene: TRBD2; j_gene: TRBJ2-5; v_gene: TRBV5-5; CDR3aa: CASSTFRTPGGETQYF; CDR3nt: TGTGCCAGCAGCACTTTCAGGACACCGGGAGGGGAGACCCAGTACTTC
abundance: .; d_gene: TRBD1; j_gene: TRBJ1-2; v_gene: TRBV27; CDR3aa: CASSLSGGQGYGYTF; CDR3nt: TGTGCCAGCAGTTTATCGGGAGGACAGGGCTATGGCTACACCTTC
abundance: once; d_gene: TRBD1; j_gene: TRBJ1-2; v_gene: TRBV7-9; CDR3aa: CASSPQLTGDYGYTF; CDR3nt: TGTGCCAGCAGCCCACAATTGACAGGGGATTATGGCTACACCTTC
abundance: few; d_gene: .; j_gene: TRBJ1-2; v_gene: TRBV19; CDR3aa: CASSTGQTPRGYGYTF; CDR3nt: TGTGCCAGTAGTACCGGACAGACCCCTCGGGGCTATGGCTACACCTTC
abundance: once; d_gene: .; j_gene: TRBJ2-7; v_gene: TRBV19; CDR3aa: CASSGAGSSYEQYF; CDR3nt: TGTGCCAGTTCAGGGGCAGGGAGCTCCTACGAGCAGTACTTC
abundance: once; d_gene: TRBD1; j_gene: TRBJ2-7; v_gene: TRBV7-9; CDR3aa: CASSPSRDRYYEQYF; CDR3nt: TGTGCCAGCAGCCCCAGCCGGGACAGGTACTACGAGCAGTACTTC
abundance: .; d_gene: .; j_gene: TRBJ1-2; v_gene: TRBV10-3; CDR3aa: CAISGDNGYGYTF; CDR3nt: TGTGCCATCAGCGGGGACAACGGCTATGGCTACACCTTC
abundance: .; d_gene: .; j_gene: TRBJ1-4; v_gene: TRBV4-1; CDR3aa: CASSSAFGGDINEKLFF; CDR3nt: TGCGCCAGCAGCTCGGCCTTCGGGGGGGATATTAATGAAAAACTGTTTTTT
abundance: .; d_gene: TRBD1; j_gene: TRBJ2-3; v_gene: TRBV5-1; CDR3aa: CASSWGQGFTDTQYF; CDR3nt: TGCGCCAGCAGCTGGGGACAGGGTTTCACAGATACGCAGTATTTT
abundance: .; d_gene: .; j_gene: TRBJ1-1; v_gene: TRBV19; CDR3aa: CASRPQGAKAEAFF; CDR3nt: TGTGCCAGTAGGCCTCAGGGAGCCAAGGCTGAAGCTTTCTTT
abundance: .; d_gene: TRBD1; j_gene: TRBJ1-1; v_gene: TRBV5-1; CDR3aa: CASSLGQVNTEAFF; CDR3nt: TGCGCCAGCAGCCTAGGACAGGTAAACACTGAAGCTTTCTTT
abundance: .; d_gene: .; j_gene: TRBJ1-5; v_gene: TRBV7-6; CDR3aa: CASSLSGGINQPQHF; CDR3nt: TGTGCCAGCAGCTTATCTGGAGGGATCAATCAGCCCCAGCATTTT
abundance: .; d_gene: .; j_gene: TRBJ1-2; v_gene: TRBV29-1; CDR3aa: CSVTRGGGYTF; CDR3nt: TGCAGCGTAACAAGGGGAGGAGGCTACACCTTC
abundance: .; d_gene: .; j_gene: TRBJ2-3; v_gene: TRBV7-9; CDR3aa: CASSLSTSTDTQYF; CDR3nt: TGTGCCAGCAGCTTAAGTACTAGCACAGATACGCAGTATTTT
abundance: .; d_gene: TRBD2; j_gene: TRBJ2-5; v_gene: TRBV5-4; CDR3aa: CASSQGILAGGLKETQYF; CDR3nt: TGTGCCAGCAGCCAAGGGATTTTAGCGGGGGGGCTTAAAGAGACCCAGTACTTC
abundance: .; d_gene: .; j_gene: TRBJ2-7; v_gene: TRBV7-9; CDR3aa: CASSLGAAVPYEQYF; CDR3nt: TGTGCCAGCAGCTTAGGGGCCGCAGTCCCCTACGAGCAGTACTTC
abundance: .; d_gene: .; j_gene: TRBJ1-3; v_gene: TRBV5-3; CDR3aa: CARSLGQNSGNTIYF; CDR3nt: TGTGCCAGAAGCTTGGGACAGAACTCTGGAAACACCATATATTTT
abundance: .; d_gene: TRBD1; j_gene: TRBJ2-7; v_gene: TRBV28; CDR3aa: CASSLVGSDRPYEQYF; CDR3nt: TGTGCCAGCAGTTTAGTAGGCTCGGACAGGCCCTACGAGCAGTACTTC
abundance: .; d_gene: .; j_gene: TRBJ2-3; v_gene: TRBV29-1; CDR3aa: CSVDPPAIDTQYF; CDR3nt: TGCAGCGTTGACCCCCCGGCCATAGATACGCAGTATTTT
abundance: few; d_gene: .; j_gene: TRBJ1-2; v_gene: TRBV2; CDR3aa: CASSPSGVDGYTF; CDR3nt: TGTGCCAGCAGTCCCTCAGGGGTTGATGGCTACACCTTC
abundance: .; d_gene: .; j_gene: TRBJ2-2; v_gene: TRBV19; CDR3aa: CASRSPGRGNTGELFF; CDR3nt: TGTGCCAGTAGATCCCCGGGCAGGGGGAACACCGGGGAGCTGTTTTTT
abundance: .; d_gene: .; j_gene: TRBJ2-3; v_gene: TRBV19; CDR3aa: CASRLDGSDTQYF; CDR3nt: TGTGCCAGTCGCCTCGACGGATCAGATACGCAGTATTTT
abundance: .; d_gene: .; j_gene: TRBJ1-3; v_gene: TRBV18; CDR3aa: CASSPLLGVGGNTIYF; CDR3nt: TGTGCCAGCTCACCACTTTTAGGGGTTGGCGGAAACACCATATATTTT
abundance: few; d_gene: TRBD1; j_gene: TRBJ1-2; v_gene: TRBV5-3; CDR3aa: CASTLRDRAYGYTF; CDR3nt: TGTGCCAGCACCCTGCGGGACAGGGCCTATGGCTACACCTTC